This is a list of T cell receptor beta chains from one sample in a study of cytomegalovirus exposure and HLA in healthy donors. TCRdb's table, derived via immunoSEQ multiplex PCR, lists solely in-frame clones and lacks some. The sample carries 150,000 to 200,000 clones, 75% to 80% recorded once. Sequenced sample: PBMCs. These receptors came from a female donor in good health and CMV-seronegative. The CDR3 runs from the conserved cysteine through the conserved F or W.

v_call: TRBV28
cdr3_aa: CASSLGTVYGYTF

v_call: TRBV4-1
cdr3_aa: CASSQRQYQETQYF

v_call: TRBV9
cdr3_aa: CASSPRGRSDTQYF

v_call: TRBV5-6
cdr3_aa: CASSLAYGQGSQPQHF

v_call: TRBV15
cdr3_aa: CATSRERGNQPQHF

v_call: TRBV6-4
cdr3_aa: CASSPGGPGDTQYF

v_call: TRBV9
cdr3_aa: CASSVDPTDTYNEQFF

v_call: TRBV10-3
cdr3_aa: CAISELDRGSYEQYF

v_call: TRBV2
cdr3_aa: CASSLPGGINYGYTF

v_call: TRBV6-4
cdr3_aa: CASSGNRGKETQYF

v_call: TRBV2
cdr3_aa: CASGGQIGTEAFF

v_call: TRBV5-4
cdr3_aa: CASSLRTTDTQYF

v_call: TRBV19
cdr3_aa: CASSINRNTEAFF

v_call: TRBV28
cdr3_aa: CASISGVPTGELFF

v_call: TRBV4-1
cdr3_aa: CASSQQQYTEAFF

v_call: TRBV19
cdr3_aa: CASTLGGASSYNEQFF

v_call: TRBV6-5
cdr3_aa: CASSELVSGELFF

v_call: TRBV11-2
cdr3_aa: CASSSIFQMLAGDLHEQYF

v_call: TRBV5-4
cdr3_aa: CASSFPGVGNTEAFF

v_call: TRBV19
cdr3_aa: CASSIPRTGISNQPQHF

v_call: TRBV5-1
cdr3_aa: CASSSQGESSYEQYF

v_call: TRBV28
cdr3_aa: CASSNFRDRSSYEQYF

v_call: TRBV19
cdr3_aa: CASTGTVSNTEAFF

v_call: TRBV16
cdr3_aa: CASIPIGARRGYEQYF

v_call: TRBV7-2
cdr3_aa: CASSPPTIPTGELFF

v_call: TRBV19
cdr3_aa: CASRERQGQPQHF

v_call: TRBV6-1
cdr3_aa: CASSEETNTGELFF

v_call: TRBV2
cdr3_aa: CASSEGWGGREKLFF

v_call: TRBV11-2
cdr3_aa: CASSLQARLETQYF

v_call: TRBV30
cdr3_aa: CAWSRGRAYEQYF

v_call: TRBV28
cdr3_aa: CASTIQGFGSFF

v_call: TRBV6-1
cdr3_aa: CASRTSGSHEQYF

v_call: TRBV5-1
cdr3_aa: CASSLTGVGRNTIYF

v_call: TRBV2
cdr3_aa: CASNREDTGELFF

v_call: TRBV13
cdr3_aa: CASSLRGNTDTQYF

v_call: TRBV6-4
cdr3_aa: CASNLLLAYRTDTQYF

v_call: TRBV28
cdr3_aa: CASSPPSRGGTQYF

v_call: TRBV11-3
cdr3_aa: CASSFDLGGRSTDTQYF

v_call: TRBV5-1
cdr3_aa: CASSFGGANYGYTF

v_call: TRBV14
cdr3_aa: CASSHPWGLGYNEQFF

v_call: TRBV6-5
cdr3_aa: CASSYQTGASYEQYF

v_call: TRBV7-2
cdr3_aa: CASSPDGDSRTQYF

v_call: TRBV6-5
cdr3_aa: CASSGTGNQPQHF

v_call: TRBV30
cdr3_aa: CAWSGDTGRSNQPQHF

v_call: TRBV9
cdr3_aa: CASSVAGEAGNEQYF

v_call: TRBV2
cdr3_aa: CASRIDLAYNEQFF